These 18 T cell receptor beta chains were all obtained from the same sample, sequenced in a study of T-cell memory formation after mild COVID-19. TCRdb reanalysed the 5' RACE reads using MiXCR and keeps one entry per CDR3 protein. This table holds about 200,000 distinct CDR3 sequences, 9.5% to 10% found once. The sequenced material came from PBMCs or a T cell subset sorted from them (not recorded which). These receptors were collected from a man younger than 30 who had mild COVID-19 (a few samples of this study predate the infection). Cell type and time point are not known.

This clonotype was observed a handful of times. The CDR3 spells CASSYLRAGGLNTEAFF. For the CDR3, the DNA is TGTGCCAGCAGTTACCTAAGGGCAGGGGGACTTAACACTGAAGCTTTCTTT. This chain links TRBV6-7 with TRBJ1-1; 7 bases are shared with TRBD1. TRBV6-7 is an ORF, with its function uncertain. The CDR3 is 17 residues long. The ends lost 2 bases at V and 2 bases at J; junction bases unmatched: 11.

This rearrangement joins TRBV20-1 to TRBJ2-3; 9 bases fit TRBD2. The CDR3 totals 16 residues. J lost 2 bases, V lost 3 bases, and 9 bases had no gene match. Germline V gene data show CDR1 as DFQATT and CDR2 as SNEGSKA (reference sequence). This CDR3 is CSASVVAGGYTDTQYF. The DNA for the CDR3 is TGCAGTGCTAGTGTAGTCGCGGGGGGGTACACAGATACGCAGTATTTT.

This clonotype was seen ten or more times. The rearrangement links TRBV4-3 to TRBJ2-3; 9 bases match TRBD2. Unmatched junction bases numbered 10, after V lost 6 bases and J lost 6 bases. CDR3 length: 15 amino acids. Germline V gene lookup returns CDR1 LGHNA and CDR2 YSLEER. The CDR3 loop is CASSQSRLAGDTQYF. The DNA for the CDR3 is TGCGCCAGCAGTCAATCCAGGCTAGCGGGGGATACGCAGTATTTT.

This clonotype was seen more than once but under ten times. The rearrangement links TRBV12-3 or TRBV12-4 to TRBJ1-5, with D possibly matching TRBD1 (6 bases). There are 14 residues in the CDR3. Trimming took off 3 bases at V and 6 bases at J, with 12 bases between the two ends. Here the CDR3 DNA reads TGTGCCAGCAGTTTTGCGGGGGCTGGTCAGCCCCAGCATTTT. It translates to CASSFAGAGQPQHF.

In the case of this clonotype: A junction boundary mismatches the germline segment, possibly from a read error. The rearrangement links TRBV12-3 or TRBV12-4 to TRBJ1-2; 7 nucleotides match TRBD1. This CDR3 has 14 amino acids. CDR3 sequence (DNA): TGTGCCAGCAGTATCCGACAGGGCCTTCCGGGCTACACATTC. Its translation is CASSIRQGLPGYTF.

The V gene is TRBV10-3, the J gene TRBJ2-1; 15 bases align to TRBD2. The CDR3 consists of 18 residues. The V and J ends lost 8 bases and 5 bases, in that order; junction bases with no gene match: 13. The germline V gene encodes CDR1 ENHRY and CDR2 SYGVKD. The CDR3 region is CAIAGTSGGSSEDNEQFF. The CDR3 nucleotides are TGTGCCATCGCTGGGACTAGCGGGGGGAGTAGCGAGGACAATGAGCAGTTCTTC.

This clonotype came up a few times. CDR3 sequence (DNA): TGTGCCAGCAGCGTAGGCCCCAGAAGTGGTAATGAAAAACTGTTTTTT. It is translated as CASSVGPRSGNEKLFF. The chain combines TRBV9 with TRBJ1-4; D uncertain. CDR3 length: 16 residues. The V gene's germline CDR1 is SGDLS and CDR2 YYNGEE. Trimming left V 0 bases short and J 4 bases short, with 13 bases between.

This clonotype was observed a few times. The chain couples TRBV10-3 to TRBJ2-3; D gene uncertain. Per the germline V gene, CDR1 is ENHRY and CDR2 is SYGVKD. V dropped 4 bases and J dropped 7 bases, with 9 bases sitting between them. This CDR3 has 12 residues. CDR3 amino acids: CAISVAANTQYF. CDR3 bases: TGTGCCATCAGTGTCGCCGCGAATACGCAGTATTTT.

This clonotype occurred many times. V gene TRBV7-2 combines with J gene TRBJ2-4, with no clear D. V was shortened by 5 bases and J by 0 bases, with 17 bases between the two germline ends. Per germline, CDR1 SGHTA and CDR2 FQGNSA. This CDR3 has 17 amino acids. The CDR3 DNA is TGTGCCAGCAGCCTACGGCAGTCGGGTGTAGCCAAAAACATTCAGTACTTC. It encodes CASSLRQSGVAKNIQYF.

This rearrangement joins TRBV20-1 to TRBJ1-2; TRBD1 is a possible D gene (5 bases). Germline V gives CDR1 DFQATT, CDR2 SNEGSKA (reference sequence). V was clipped by 3 bases and J by 4 bases, with 15 bases between them. The CDR3 contains 14 residues. The CDR3 DNA reads as TGCAGTGCTAGTCGCGGGGCCTCTGGCTATGGCTACACCTTC. Its translation: CSASRGASGYGYTF.

The chain combines TRBV6-5 with TRBJ1-1; D not resolved. Per the germline V gene, CDR1 is MNHEY and CDR2 is SVGAGI. The V and J ends lost 8 bases and 5 bases respectively, with 15 bases between them. This CDR3 spans 13 amino acids. The CDR3 DNA is TGTGCCAGCGGATATGGGCTGGGAACTGAAGCTTTCTTT. It is translated as CASGYGLGTEAFF.

The rearrangement joins TRBV11-2 to TRBJ2-3, with D hard to call. Germline V lookup: CDR1 SGHAT, CDR2 FQNNGV. The CDR3 consists of 14 residues. V was pared by 8 bases and J by 0 bases, with 12 bases between. The CDR3 protein is CASGPRYSTDTQYF. CDR3 in DNA: TGTGCCAGCGGTCCCAGGTATAGCACAGATACGCAGTATTTT.

Ten or more counts support this clonotype. This sequence joins TRBV5-1 and TRBJ2-3, with a possible D match to TRBD2 (6 bases). V lost 3 bases and J lost 1, with 12 bases in between. Germline V gene data show CDR1 as SGHRS and CDR2 as YFSETQ. The CDR3 runs to 15 residues. CDR3 residues: CASSSGTGGTDTQYF. CDR3 coding DNA: TGCGCCAGCAGCTCAGGCACGGGGGGCACAGATACGCAGTATTTT.

Remarks on this clonotype: One junction end does not reproduce the germline sequence, and a read error may be involved. The J gene is TRBJ2-5, the V gene TRBV20-1, with D possibly matching TRBD1 (5 bases). The germline V gene encodes CDR1 DFQATT and CDR2 SNEGSKA (reference sequence). This CDR3 spans 13 amino acids. The CDR3 reads CSDRDQGQETQYF. In DNA, the CDR3 is TGCAGTGATAGAGATCAGGGCCAAGAGACCCAGTACTTC.

This clonotype was recorded many times. The genes are TRBV7-2 and TRBJ2-1, with D uncertain. Per the germline V gene, CDR1 is SGHTA and CDR2 is FQGNSA. V was clipped by 1 base and J by 0 bases, with 10 bases between them. The CDR3 spans 16 residues. CDR3: CASSLVGLTSYNEQFF. The CDR3 region has the DNA TGTGCCAGCAGCTTAGTTGGCCTCACCTCCTACAATGAGCAGTTCTTC.

This chain connects TRBV5-1 to TRBJ2-3; 12 bases agree with TRBD1. The length of the CDR3 is 15 residues. The J segment lost 5 bases and the V segment lost 4 bases, leaving 5 bases of the junction unmatched. Germline V gene lookup returns CDR1 SGHRS and CDR2 YFSETQ. The CDR3: CASSIGTGGIDTQYF. CDR3 in DNA: TGCGCCAGCAGCATTGGGACAGGGGGCATAGATACGCAGTATTTT.

CDR3 amino acids: CASSWDSLRGSPLHF. The CDR3, as DNA: TGTGCCAGCAGTTGGGACAGCCTTCGGGGTTCACCCCTCCACTTT. The chain joins TRBV6-5 to TRBJ1-6; TRBD1 agrees at 7 bases. V gave up 4 bases and J gave up 9 bases; unmatched junction bases: 9. Germline lookup yields CDR1 MNHEY and CDR2 SVGAGI. The CDR3 has 15 residues.

This clonotype was detected ten times or more. The chain links TRBV29-1 to TRBJ2-3; 9 bases align to TRBD2. The germline V gene has CDR1 SQVTM and CDR2 ANQGSEA. The CDR3 runs to 11 residues. V was clipped by 6 bases and J by 10 bases; unmatched bases: 5. CDR3: CSVPSSGAQYF. The CDR3 bases are TGCAGCGTCCCCTCTAGCGGGGCGCAGTATTTT.